This is a list of T cell receptor beta chains from one sample in a study of blood T cells in healthy people across ages. MiXCR was run by TCRdb on the 5' RACE reads, yielding one entry per CDR3 protein. Among about 600,000 distinct CDR3 sequences, less than 60% were seen once, and the ten largest hold approximately 25%. Material: blood. These receptors were collected from a man older than 75 in good health. Both conserved end residues are part of each CDR3. D genes are given only for firm matches. Only part of the rows carry a size: once, few, many, or a class if the clone is expanded.

abundance	v_gene	d_gene	j_gene	CDR3nt	CDR3aa
-	TRBV6-6	-	TRBJ2-5	TGTGCCAGCAGTACAAGACTAGGCCAAGAGACCCAGTACTTC	CASSTRLGQETQYF
few	TRBV6-4	-	TRBJ2-3	TGTGCCAGCATCTCACTCCAGGGCCTTGGGATCACAGATACGCAGTATTTT	CASISLQGLGITDTQYF
few	TRBV5-6	-	TRBJ1-2	TGTGCCAGCAGCCGCTCAGGACGAGGGGGCTACACCTTC	CASSRSGRGGYTF
-	TRBV7-2	TRBD2	TRBJ2-4	TGTGCCAGCAGCTTGGCGGGAGGGGGAAACATTCAGTACTTC	CASSLAGGGNIQYF
-	TRBV7-2	-	TRBJ1-2	TGTGCCAGCAGCTCAGGCCCCGAGAGTGGCTACACCTTC	CASSSGPESGYTF
-	TRBV7-2	TRBD1	TRBJ2-7	TGTGCCAGCAGCATAACTGGGACAGGAGCCTACGAGCAGTACTTC	CASSITGTGAYEQYF
-	TRBV28	-	TRBJ2-3	TGTGCCAGCAAAAACCCGGGAATCGGGTTGACAGATACGCAGTATTTT	CASKNPGIGLTDTQYF
-	TRBV12-3/TRBV12-4	-	TRBJ2-3	TGTGCCAGCAGGCGGAAGGGTTCAGATACGCAGTATTTT	CASRRKGSDTQYF
few	TRBV29-1	TRBD1	TRBJ2-5	TGCAGCGCCCAGGACAGGGTCGGGGAGACCCAGTACTTC	CSAQDRVGETQYF
-	TRBV7-9	-	TRBJ2-1	TGTGCCAGCAGCTCGAACAGGGTGCAGAACAATGAGCAGTTCTTC	CASSSNRVQNNEQFF
-	TRBV7-8	-	TRBJ2-1	TGTGCCAGCAGCAACACGATCATAGGGAGAGGCAATGAGCAGTTCTTC	CASSNTIIGRGNEQFF
-	TRBV20-1	TRBD2	TRBJ2-2	TGCAGTGCTAGTAGGGGACTAGCGGTAGGCACCGGGGAGCTGTTTTTT	CSASRGLAVGTGELFF
few	TRBV7-2	TRBD2	TRBJ2-5	TGTGCCAGCAGCTTAGGTGGTCGAGGGAGGGGTCGCTTGCAAGAGACCCAGTACTTC	CASSLGGRGRGRLQETQYF
few	TRBV4-3	TRBD1	TRBJ2-5	TGCGCCAGCAGCCCGGGACAGGGGAGGCAAGAGACCCAGTACTTC	CASSPGQGRQETQYF
-	TRBV9	TRBD2	TRBJ2-5	TGTGCCAGCAGCGCCCGAGCGGGAGACCCCTGGGAGACCCAGTACTTC	CASSARAGDPWETQYF
-	TRBV7-9	-	TRBJ2-7	TGTGCCAGCAGCTTACGTCGACAGGTGCGCGAGCAGTACTTC	CASSLRRQVREQYF
-	TRBV20-1	TRBD2	TRBJ2-3	TGCAGTGCCCAGAGGCTAGCGGGGGGCCCAAGCACAGATGCGCAGTATTTT	CSAQRLAGGPSTDAQYF
many	TRBV20-1	-	TRBJ2-7	TGCAGTGCTAGAGATGAGTCTACCTACGAGCAGTACTTC	CSARDESTYEQYF
-	TRBV11-1	-	TRBJ2-7	TGTGCCTCTCAGCTCACCTCCTACAATGAGCAGTACTTC	CASQLTSYNEQYF
-	TRBV5-1	TRBD1	TRBJ1-2	TGCGCCAGCAGCTTAAACAGGGGGAAGGACTATGGCTACACCTTC	CASSLNRGKDYGYTF
-	TRBV20-1	-	TRBJ2-1	TGCAGTCCCAGGGGGGCCCCACTCAATGAGCAGTTCTTC	CSPRGAPLNEQFF
few	TRBV20-1	TRBD2	TRBJ2-1	TGCAGTGCAATTCCGGGACTAGCATACAATGAGCAGTTCTTC	CSAIPGLAYNEQFF
-	TRBV20-1	-	TRBJ1-2	TGCAGTGCTAGTCCCCAGGTTCATGGCTACACCTTC	CSASPQVHGYTF
-	TRBV7-8	TRBD1	TRBJ2-7	TGTGCCAGCAGCTCATCTCACGGCATACAGGGGGCCACCTACGAGCAGTACTTC	CASSSSHGIQGATYEQYF
few	TRBV20-1	-	TRBJ2-5	TGCAGTGCTGGAGCGGGTTCACAAGAGACCCAGTACTTC	CSAGAGSQETQYF
-	TRBV7-8	-	TRBJ1-2	TGTGCCAGCAGCTTAGGGGGACGCCGCGGCTATGGCTACACCTTC	CASSLGGRRGYGYTF
-	TRBV3-1	TRBD2	TRBJ2-1	TGTGCCAGCAGCCTCACCGAAAGCGGGGATGAGCAGTTCTTC	CASSLTESGDEQFF
-	TRBV29-1	-	TRBJ2-7	TGCAGCGTTGGCTCCGGGGGCAATTACGAGCAGTACTTC	CSVGSGGNYEQYF
-	TRBV5-1	-	TRBJ1-2	TGCGCCAGCAGCTCTGAGAGCGGCGGACTCGAAGGCTACACCTTC	CASSSESGGLEGYTF
few	TRBV7-2	-	TRBJ2-7	TGTGCCAGCAGCACCCACCCGGAGCTTGGAGGGTACTTC	CASSTHPELGGYF
-	TRBV5-6	-	TRBJ2-1	TGTGCCAGCAACTTACCGGGGGCAATCAATGAGCAGTTCTTC	CASNLPGAINEQFF
few	TRBV12-5	-	TRBJ1-2	TGTGCTAGTTCAGGCTACACCTTC	CASSGYTF
many	TRBV6-6	-	TRBJ2-5	TGTGCCAGCAGTTACTCCGGGCAGGGCGAGCAGACCCAGTACTTC	CASSYSGQGEQTQYF
-	TRBV6-6	TRBD2	TRBJ2-2	TGTGCCAGCAGTTACGGGACTATAAACACCGGGGAGCTGTTTTTT	CASSYGTINTGELFF
many	TRBV6-6	-	TRBJ2-1	TGTGCCAGCATTAGGGGATACTCCTACAATGAGCAGTTCTTC	CASIRGYSYNEQFF
-	TRBV6-6	-	TRBJ2-3	TGTGTTTTTGGGCAGCCTGGCACAGATACGCAGTATTTT	CVFGQPGTDTQYF
few	TRBV6-2/TRBV6-3	TRBD2	TRBJ2-3	TGTGCCAGCAGTTACTCGGCGGGAGGGCCAGATACGCAGTATTTT	CASSYSAGGPDTQYF
few	TRBV10-3	TRBD2	TRBJ2-7	TGTGCCATCAGAGCCGGACTAGGGCGGGAAGACTACGAGCAGTACTTC	CAIRAGLGREDYEQYF
few	TRBV6-2/TRBV6-3	-	TRBJ2-7	TGTGCCAGCAGTTACCCGGCTCCCTACGAGCAGTACTTC	CASSYPAPYEQYF
-	TRBV20-1	-	TRBJ1-5	TGCAGTGCTCGGGTGGAGCTAAATCAGCCCCAGCATTTT	CSARVELNQPQHF
-	TRBV5-1	TRBD2	TRBJ2-1	TGCGCCAGCAGCGTGACGCGAAGCGGGGGCTCCTACAATGAGCAGTTCTTC	CASSVTRSGGSYNEQFF
-	TRBV6-2/TRBV6-3	-	TRBJ2-1	TGTGCCAGCAGGTCGACAGCATACAATGAGCAGTTCTTC	CASRSTAYNEQFF
many	TRBV6-5	TRBD1	TRBJ2-5	TGTGCCAGCAGCCAACAGGACAGGGTTGGGGAGACCCAGTACTTC	CASSQQDRVGETQYF
-	TRBV27	-	TRBJ2-5	TGTGCCAGCAGAGGACCTGGCGGGACCCAGTACTTC	CASRGPGGTQYF
-	TRBV11-2	-	TRBJ2-7	TGTGCCAGCAGCCGAAGAGGGGGGAACCGGATTTCCTACGAGCAGTACTTC	CASSRRGGNRISYEQYF
-	TRBV3-1	-	TRBJ2-4	TGTGCCAGCAGCCAAGATCTCTCAGGGAGTGTCGCCAAAAACATTCAGTACTTC	CASSQDLSGSVAKNIQYF
-	TRBV19	TRBD1	TRBJ2-5	TGTGCCAGTAGTATAACTGGGACAGGGTGGGAGACCCAGTACTTC	CASSITGTGWETQYF
-	TRBV18	TRBD1	TRBJ2-3	TGTGCCAGCTCACCGACAGGGTCTCTGGTGGATACGCAGTATTTT	CASSPTGSLVDTQYF
-	TRBV5-1	-	TRBJ2-1	TGCGCCAGCAGCTCCAACCCTAGCTCCTACAATGAGCAGTTCTTC	CASSSNPSSYNEQFF